This T cell receptor beta chain was documented in a study of regulatory T cells in long-lasting Graves disease. Study-level findings and limits: Those with persistent Graves' had less TCR diversity than newly diagnosed patients.

Through Arm-PCR of CDR3 regions and iRepertoire HTBI primers, TCR beta libraries were built. TCRdb analysed the multiplex PCR reads with MiXCR anew, one entry per CDR3 protein. The sample lists around 250,000 distinct CDR3 sequences, more than 15% seen once, with approximately 14% in the top ten. Regarding time point: newly diagnosed GD, antithyroid drugs for less than 3 months. PBMC-derived RNA was used for the TCR library. Trimming at V came to 6 bases and at J to 3 bases, leaving 6 bases not matched to a gene. The CDR3 consists of 14 residues. Per the germline V gene, CDR1 is SGHTA and CDR2 is FQGNSA. As for this clonotype: Its cognate antigen is unknown.

The same specimen was also included in a second study, on T cells in Graves' hyperthyroidism and ophthalmopathy.

The origin of this receptor is a woman aged 30 to 39 with Graves disease. Specimen: peripheral blood mononuclear cells (PBMCs), collected at new diagnosis, from a patient treated with antithyroid drugs. The genes are TRBV7-2 and TRBJ2-5; 8 bases line up with TRBD2. CDR3 coding DNA: TGTGCCAGCAGTGTGACGGGGGGGAAAGAGACCCAGTACTTC. Translation gives CASSVTGGKETQYF.